A selection of T cell receptor beta chains follows, all from one sample in a study of response to subunit inactivated influenza vaccine. TCRdb re-called the RT-PCR reads with MiXCR, one entry per CDR3 protein. The data show 550,000 to 800,000 distinct CDR3 sequences, more than 15% seen once. Sequencing used PBMCs from blood, obtained 11 to 12 days after vaccination. The receptors derive from a man between 50 and 59 years old who received an inactivated influenza vaccine. Each CDR3 is given with its conserved first and last residue. The D gene is left open where the match is weak. Some rows mark clone size as missing; the rest say once, few, many or name a class of expanded clone.

>TRBJ2-1|TRBV29-1|many|TRBD1
CSVYGGQGAEEQFF
TGCAGCGTGTATGGGGGACAGGGTGCGGAAGAGCAGTTCTTC
>TRBJ2-2|TRBV18|-|-
CASSPPGRPTGELFF
TGTGCCAGCTCACCACCTGGCAGGCCCACCGGGGAGCTGTTTTTT
>TRBJ2-7|TRBV2|few|-
CASRETGYEQYF
TGTGCCAGCAGGGAAACGGGCTACGAGCAGTACTTC
>TRBJ1-1|TRBV4-3|few|-
CASSPIDTNTEAFF
TGCGCCAGCAGCCCAATCGACACGAACACTGAAGCTTTCTTT
>TRBJ1-5|TRBV28|-|-
CASGTGNQPQHF
TGTGCCAGCGGCACTGGCAATCAGCCCCAGCATTTT
>TRBJ2-7|TRBV5-1|-|-
CASSLAGTAYYEQYF
TGCGCCAGCAGCTTGGCAGGGACCGCTTACTACGAGCAGTACTTC
>TRBJ2-7|TRBV27|-|-
CASSFEGRWSEQYF
TGTGCCAGCAGTTTTGAGGGGAGGTGGTCCGAGCAGTACTTC
>TRBJ2-1|TRBV29-1|few|-
CSVAGWSYNEQFF
TGCAGCGTTGCAGGGTGGTCCTACAATGAGCAGTTCTTC
>TRBJ2-3|TRBV15|many|TRBD2
CATSRDKNRLAGPTDTQYF
TGTGCCACCAGCAGAGATAAAAATAGGCTAGCGGGACCCACAGATACGCAGTATTTT
>TRBJ1-5|TRBV12-3/TRBV12-4|-|-
CASSFTDNQPQHF
TGTGCCAGCAGTTTCACGGACAATCAGCCCCAGCATTTT
>TRBJ1-4|TRBV29-1|-|TRBD1
CSAVGTANEKLFF
TGCAGCGCGGTAGGGACAGCAAATGAAAAACTGTTTTTT
>TRBJ2-7|TRBV28|-|TRBD2
CASRSGTRGYEQYF
TGTGCCAGCAGGTCCGGGACTAGAGGCTACGAGCAGTACTTC
>TRBJ2-5|TRBV10-3|-|-
CATGGVGETQYF
TGTGCCACCGGGGGCGTCGGGGAGACCCAGTACTTC
>TRBJ2-1|TRBV9|-|TRBD2
CASSVGTSGSNEQFF
TGTGCCAGCAGCGTAGGGACTAGCGGGAGTAATGAGCAGTTCTTC
>TRBJ2-5|TRBV4-2|few|-
CASSQDRGGARETQYF
TGTGCCAGCAGCCAAGATCGAGGGGGGGCCCGGGAGACCCAGTACTTC
>TRBJ2-7|TRBV7-9|-|-
CASSTTGLTYEQYF
TGTGCCAGCAGCACAACAGGGTTGACCTACGAGCAGTACTTC
>TRBJ1-1|TRBV7-2|few|TRBD1
CASSLPQGARTEAFF
TGTGCCAGCAGCCTACCACAGGGGGCGCGGACTGAAGCTTTCTTT
>TRBJ2-5|TRBV2|few|-
CASNFLRQETQYF
TGTGCCAGCAACTTCCTCCGCCAAGAGACCCAGTACTTC
>TRBJ2-7|TRBV12-3/TRBV12-4|few|TRBD1
CASSPGTGQGSEEQYF
TGTGCCAGCAGCCCGGGGACGGGACAGGGGTCAGAGGAGCAGTACTTC
>TRBJ1-6|TRBV4-3|-|TRBD1
CASSRGQGQSPLHF
TGCGCCAGCAGCCGGGGACAGGGCCAATCACCCCTCCACTTT
>TRBJ2-2|TRBV30|few|-
CAWSRSGGAGELFF
TGTGCCTGGAGTAGAAGCGGAGGGGCCGGGGAGCTGTTTTTT
>TRBJ1-2|TRBV29-1|-|TRBD1
CSVLIPGQGPIYGYTF
TGCAGCGTCCTGATACCGGGACAGGGCCCAATCTATGGCTACACCTTC
>TRBJ2-1|TRBV6-2/TRBV6-3|few|-
CASRPQYNEQFF
TGTGCCAGCAGACCCCAATACAATGAGCAGTTCTTC
>TRBJ2-3|TRBV7-9|few|TRBD2
CASSRGLESSMDTQYF
TGTGCCAGCAGCCGAGGACTAGAATCGAGTATGGATACGCAGTATTTT
>TRBJ1-6|TRBV4-2|few|-
CASSPSRMTQGDSPLHF
TGTGCCAGCAGCCCTTCCCGGATGACTCAGGGTGACTCACCCCTCCACTTT
>TRBJ2-3|TRBV30|-|TRBD1
CAWNSGQGGTDTQYF
TGTGCCTGGAATTCTGGACAGGGAGGAACAGATACGCAGTATTTT
>TRBJ1-6|TRBV2|few|TRBD1
CASSKDRVSPLHF
TGTGCCAGCAGTAAAGACAGGGTTTCACCCCTCCACTTT
>TRBJ1-1|TRBV5-1|-|-
CASSFHDRSEAFF
TGCGCCAGCAGCTTTCACGACAGGTCTGAAGCTTTCTTT
>TRBJ2-5|TRBV7-2|few|TRBD1
CASRPDRGRQETQYF
TGTGCCAGCAGACCTGACAGGGGGCGGCAAGAGACCCAGTACTTC
>TRBJ2-7|TRBV5-1|few|-
CASSPAGYYEQYF
TGCGCCAGCAGCCCCGCAGGGTACTACGAGCAGTACTTC
>TRBJ1-4|TRBV12-3/TRBV12-4|few|-
CASSMTGGGEKLFF
TGTGCCAGCAGCATGACAGGAGGCGGTGAAAAACTGTTTTTT
>TRBJ2-4|TRBV5-1|-|-
CASSLGPTVTKNIQYF
TGCGCCAGCAGCTTGGGTCCGACAGTAACCAAAAACATTCAGTACTTC
>TRBJ1-5|TRBV6-1|few|-
CASSKPLDSPNQPQHF
TGTGCCAGCAGTAAACCCTTGGACAGCCCTAATCAGCCCCAGCATTTT
>TRBJ2-2|TRBV7-9|few|-
CASSLQSGSGELFF
TGTGCCAGCAGCTTACAGTCGGGGTCCGGGGAGCTGTTTTTT
>TRBJ1-5|TRBV6-1|many|-
CASRKGRGQPQHF
TGTGCCAGCAGAAAGGGCAGGGGACAGCCCCAGCATTTT
>TRBJ1-3|TRBV7-9|few|-
CASSLYRDNTIYF
TGTGCCAGCAGCTTATACAGAGATAACACCATATATTTT
>TRBJ1-6|TRBV7-2|-|-
CASSPAGQYNSPLHF
TGTGCCAGCAGCCCCGCTGGACAGTATAATTCACCCCTCCACTTT
>TRBJ2-1|TRBV15|-|-
CATSRDRGGYNEQFF
TGTGCCACCAGCAGAGACAGGGGAGGCTACAATGAGCAGTTCTTC
>TRBJ2-7|TRBV4-3|-|TRBD1
CASSPDRGWGQYF
TGCGCCAGCAGCCCTGACAGGGGCTGGGGGCAGTACTTC
>TRBJ2-7|TRBV12-3/TRBV12-4|medium-sized|-
CASSLAAMEGEQYF
TGTGCCAGCAGTTTGGCGGCTATGGAGGGGGAGCAGTACTTC
>TRBJ2-7|TRBV7-6|many|-
CASSLSVSYEQYF
TGTGCCAGCAGCTTAAGTGTGAGCTACGAGCAGTACTTC
>TRBJ2-3|TRBV18|few|TRBD1
CASSPQGRGQDTQYF
TGTGCCAGCTCACCACAAGGCAGGGGGCAAGATACGCAGTATTTT
>TRBJ2-5|TRBV20-1|-|-
CSARDDERLAETQYF
TGCAGTGCTAGAGATGACGAGCGCCTGGCGGAGACCCAGTACTTC
>TRBJ2-7|TRBV6-1|-|TRBD2
CASSTWTSGSYEQYF
TGTGCCAGCAGCACGTGGACTAGCGGGAGTTACGAGCAGTACTTC
>TRBJ1-6|TRBV20-1|few|TRBD1
CSARENRGRGSPLHF
TGCAGTGCTAGAGAAAACAGGGGAAGGGGTTCACCCCTCCACTTT